This T cell receptor beta chain was retrieved from a study of blood T cell repertoires in COVID-19. Study context: Samples representing acute and convalescent COVID-19 were sourced from the United States, Italy and Spain. Sources were T cells, B-cell-depleted T cells, or PBMCs; the material itself was cDNA or gDNA.

Original processing methods: For nucleated cells, counts were estimated from reference gene primer amplification. TCRdb keeps only in-frame clones here, not all; method: immunoSEQ multiplex PCR. The DNA gave D and trimming, while V, J and clone size come from that table. This sample has 150,000 to 200,000 clones; about 86% occur once, and the top ten carry approximately 2.4%. CDR3 size: 13 residues. V was clipped by 3 bases and J by 9 bases; unmatched bases: 2. Germline CDR1 and CDR2: ENHRY and SYGVKD. J is TRBJ2-3 and V is TRBV10-3, with 11 bases that match TRBD2. This clonotype originated in a human donor with acute or convalescent COVID-19. The donor label of this sample is uncertain. Sequenced: peripheral blood. The CDR3 DNA reads as TGTGCCATCAGTGAACTAGCGGGGGTCACGCAGTATTTT. Encoded protein: CAISELAGVTQYF.